The present entry profiles one T cell receptor (beta chain) with its context. Original methodology: It was from reference gene primer amplification that nucleated cell counts were estimated. The repertoire was sequenced with immunoSEQ multiplex PCR; TCRdb's copy has only in-frame clones and lacks some. V, J and clone size reflect that table, while D and trimming were determined from the DNA. The sample gives roughly 260,000 clones, roughly 87% of which show up once; about 2.2% is in the top ten. The record originates from a study of blood T cell repertoires in COVID-19. As for the study in general: Acute-phase and convalescent COVID-19 samples originated in the United States, Italy and Spain. From T cells, B-cell-depleted T cells, or PBMCs came the material, which was cDNA or gDNA.

This CDR3 has 18 residues. CDR1 and CDR2 from the germline V gene are SGHKS and YYEKEE (reference sequence). V trimming: 2 bases; J trimming: 6 bases; junction bases outside the gene matches: 16. Sequencing was carried out using peripheral blood. V and J are TRBV5-5 and TRBJ2-3, with 9 bases fitting TRBD1. The TCR comes from a woman in her fifties or sixties who had recovered from COVID-19. The CDR3 sequence is CASSFLYRDRVVVDTQYF. CDR3 sequence (DNA): TGTGCCAGCAGCTTTTTATACCGGGACAGGGTGGTAGTGGATACGCAGTATTTT. The entire variable domain, with the rest obtained from reference TRBV5-5 and TRBJ2-3, is as follows: DAGVTQSPTHLIKTRGQQVTLRCSPISGHKSVSWYQQVLGQGPQFIFQYYEKEERGRGNFPDRFSARQFPNYSSELNVNALLLGDSALYLCASSFLYRDRVVVDTQYFGPGTRLTVL.